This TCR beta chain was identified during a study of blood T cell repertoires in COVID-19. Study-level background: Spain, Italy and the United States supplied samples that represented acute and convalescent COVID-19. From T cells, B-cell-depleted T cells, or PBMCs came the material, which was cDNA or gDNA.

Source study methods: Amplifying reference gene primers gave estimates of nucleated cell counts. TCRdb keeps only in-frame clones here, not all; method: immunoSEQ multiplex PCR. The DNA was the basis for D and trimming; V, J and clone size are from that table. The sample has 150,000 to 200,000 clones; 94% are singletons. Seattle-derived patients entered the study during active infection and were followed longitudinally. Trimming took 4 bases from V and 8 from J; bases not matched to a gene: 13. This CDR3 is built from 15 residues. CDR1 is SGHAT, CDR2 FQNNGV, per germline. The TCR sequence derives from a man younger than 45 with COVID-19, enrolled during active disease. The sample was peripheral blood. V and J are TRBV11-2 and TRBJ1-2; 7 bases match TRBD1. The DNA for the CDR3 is TGTGCCAGCAGCTCGATAGACAGGGTGAAAAGGGGCTACACCTTC. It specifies CASSSIDRVKRGYTF.